This T cell receptor (beta chain) stems from a study of shared clonotypes between healthy human individuals. This table comes from immunoSEQ multiplex PCR, and its TCRdb copy is limited to in-frame clones, with some not included. This table holds 2,500,000 or so clones, more than 90% found once. This CDR3 has 15 residues. Trimming took off 0 bases at V and 8 bases at J, with 11 bases between the two ends. Germline V gene lookup returns CDR1 MGHRA and CDR2 YSYEKL. The TCR comes from a man between 18 and 29 years old in good health. The chain joins TRBV4-1 to TRBJ1-6; no clear D. Specimen: naive CD4+ T cells sorted from blood. The subset: CD45RA+ positively selected. CDR3 protein: CASSQERGTYSPLHF. DNA of the CDR3: TGCGCCAGCAGCCAAGAACGAGGTACCTATTCACCCCTCCACTTT.